These T cell receptor beta chains were read from a single sample in a study of T cell repertoires in urothelial bladder cancer. Only in-frame clones appear in the TCRdb table, and some are missing; sequencing was by immunoSEQ multiplex PCR. Among about 13,000 clones listed, less than 75% were seen once. Sequencing was done on a sample of tumor-infiltrating cells from bladder cancer. The source of these receptors is a human donor with urothelial carcinoma. Each CDR3 is given with its conserved first and last residue. The order of the fields is V gene, D gene, CDR3 length, J gene, clone size, CDR3 protein, CDR3 DNA. D genes are given only for firm matches. Not all rows give a size; the values are once, few, many and, for expanded clones, a class.

V: TRBV4-3; D: TRBD1; length: 15; J: TRBJ1-6; size: NA; CDR3: CASSQEFRGHSPLHF; DNA: TGCGCCAGCAGCCAAGAGTTTAGGGGGCACTCACCCCTCCACTTT
V: TRBV6-5; D: TRBD1; length: 12; J: TRBJ2-3; size: few; CDR3: CASRTQGDTQYF; DNA: TGTGCCAGCAGGACACAGGGGGATACGCAGTATTTT
V: TRBV27; D: TRBD1; length: 18; J: TRBJ1-1; size: medium-sized; CDR3: CASSLSPGQGLLNTEAFF; DNA: TGTGCCAGCAGTTTATCCCCCGGACAGGGCCTACTGAACACTGAAGCTTTCTTT
V: TRBV10-2; D: TRBD2; length: 17; J: TRBJ2-5; size: NA; CDR3: CASSDISSGAFQETQYF; DNA: TGCGCCAGCAGTGACATATCTAGCGGGGCGTTCCAAGAGACCCAGTACTTC
V: TRBV5-1; D: TRBD1; length: 15; J: TRBJ2-7; size: few; CDR3: CASSRGQVVIDEQYF; DNA: TGCGCCAGCAGCAGGGGACAGGTGGTCATTGACGAGCAGTACTTC
V: TRBV5-6; D: TRBD1; length: 16; J: TRBJ1-1; size: medium-sized; CDR3: CASSRGTGDTYTEAFF; DNA: TGTGCCAGCAGCCGTGGGACAGGGGATACGTACACTGAAGCTTTCTTT
V: TRBV30; D: TRBD2; length: 17; J: TRBJ2-5; size: NA; CDR3: CAWSAGTSGGVQETQYF; DNA: TGTGCCTGGAGTGCCGGGACTAGCGGGGGGGTCCAAGAGACCCAGTACTTC
V: TRBV29-1; D: TRBD1; length: 14; J: TRBJ1-2; size: NA; CDR3: CSVEMGQGAGGYTF; DNA: TGCAGCGTTGAGATGGGACAGGGGGCGGGTGGCTACACCTTC
V: TRBV2; D: TRBD2; length: 12; J: TRBJ2-3; size: NA; CDR3: CARGLETDTQYF; DNA: TGTGCCAGGGGACTAGAAACAGATACGCAGTATTTT
V: TRBV6-5; D: NA; length: 11; J: TRBJ2-7; size: NA; CDR3: CASRSSYEQYF; DNA: TGTGCCAGCAGGAGCTCCTACGAGCAGTACTTC
V: TRBV5-1; D: TRBD1; length: 14; J: TRBJ2-7; size: NA; CDR3: CASSPWTGRDEQYF; DNA: TGCGCCAGCAGCCCTTGGACAGGGCGGGACGAGCAGTACTTC
V: TRBV7-6; D: TRBD2; length: 17; J: TRBJ2-2; size: NA; CDR3: CASSLGSGVTNTGELFF; DNA: TGTGCCAGCAGCTTAGGTAGCGGGGTAACGAACACCGGGGAGCTGTTTTTT
V: TRBV13; D: NA; length: 17; J: TRBJ2-3; size: NA; CDR3: CASSLRLGGPSTDTQYF; DNA: TGTGCCAGCAGCTTACGCCTGGGGGGCCCTAGCACAGATACGCAGTATTTT
V: TRBV20-1; D: NA; length: 11; J: TRBJ1-1; size: NA; CDR3: CSIQGRTEAFF; DNA: TGCAGCATACAGGGCCGGACTGAAGCTTTCTTT
V: TRBV5-1; D: NA; length: 15; J: TRBJ2-2; size: NA; CDR3: CASRVADRPTGELFF; DNA: TGCGCCAGCAGAGTGGCCGACAGGCCCACCGGGGAGCTGTTTTTT
V: TRBV5-1; D: TRBD1; length: 15; J: TRBJ2-5; size: NA; CDR3: CASNRWGQGGETQYF; DNA: TGCGCCAGCAATCGGTGGGGACAGGGAGGAGAGACCCAGTACTTC
V: TRBV30; D: NA; length: 15; J: TRBJ1-2; size: NA; CDR3: CAWSLQTVANYGYTF; DNA: TGTGCCTGGAGTCTACAGACCGTGGCAAATTATGGCTACACCTTC
V: TRBV7-9; D: TRBD1; length: 14; J: TRBJ1-2; size: medium-sized; CDR3: CASSLAGQGGGYTF; DNA: TGTGCCAGCAGCTTAGCCGGACAGGGCGGGGGCTACACCTTC
V: TRBV25-1; D: NA; length: 14; J: TRBJ2-5; size: once; CDR3: CASGGTGSQETQYF; DNA: TGTGCCAGCGGCGGAACAGGCTCCCAAGAGACCCAGTACTTC
V: TRBV6-6; D: TRBD1; length: 16; J: TRBJ1-5; size: few; CDR3: CASSYFRDRGGQPQHF; DNA: TGTGCCAGCAGTTACTTCCGGGACAGGGGAGGTCAGCCCCAGCATTTT
V: TRBV6-5; D: NA; length: 14; J: TRBJ1-4; size: NA; CDR3: CASSYRGGNEKLFF; DNA: TGTGCCAGCAGTTATAGAGGAGGAAATGAAAAACTGTTTTTT
V: TRBV5-1; D: NA; length: 16; J: TRBJ2-5; size: once; CDR3: CASSLEVGRARETQYF; DNA: TGCGCCAGCAGCTTGGAGGTCGGCAGGGCTAGGGAGACCCAGTACTTC
V: TRBV6-1; D: TRBD2; length: 13; J: TRBJ2-5; size: NA; CDR3: CASKRGVGETQYF; DNA: TGTGCCAGCAAGCGGGGGGTTGGAGAGACCCAGTACTTC
V: TRBV11-3; D: TRBD1; length: 14; J: TRBJ1-1; size: NA; CDR3: CASSLETGGTEAFF; DNA: TGTGCCAGCAGCTTAGAAACAGGGGGCACTGAAGCTTTCTTT
V: TRBV7-6; D: TRBD1; length: 14; J: TRBJ2-7; size: once; CDR3: CASSQRTGPYEQYF; DNA: TGTGCCAGCAGCCAGAGGACAGGACCCTACGAGCAGTACTTC
V: TRBV7-9; D: TRBD2; length: 17; J: TRBJ2-1; size: NA; CDR3: CASSPGLAGGLYNEQFF; DNA: TGTGCCAGCAGTCCTGGACTAGCGGGGGGCCTCTACAATGAGCAGTTCTTC
V: TRBV7-2; D: NA; length: 13; J: TRBJ1-2; size: few; CDR3: CASSLVVGYGYTF; DNA: TGTGCCAGCAGCTTAGTCGTGGGCTATGGCTACACCTTC